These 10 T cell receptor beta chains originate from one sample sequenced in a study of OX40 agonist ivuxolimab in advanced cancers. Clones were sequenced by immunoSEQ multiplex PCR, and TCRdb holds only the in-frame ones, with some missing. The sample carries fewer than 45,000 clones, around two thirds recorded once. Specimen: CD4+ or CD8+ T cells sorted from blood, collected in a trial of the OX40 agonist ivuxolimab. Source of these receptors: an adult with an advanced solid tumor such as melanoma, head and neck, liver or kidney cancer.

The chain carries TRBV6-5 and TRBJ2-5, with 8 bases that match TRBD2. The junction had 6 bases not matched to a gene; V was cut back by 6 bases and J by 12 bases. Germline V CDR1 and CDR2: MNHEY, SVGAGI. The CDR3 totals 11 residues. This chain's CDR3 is CASSLGGAKYF. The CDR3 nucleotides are TGTGCCAGCAGCCTCGGGGGGGCAAAGTACTTC.

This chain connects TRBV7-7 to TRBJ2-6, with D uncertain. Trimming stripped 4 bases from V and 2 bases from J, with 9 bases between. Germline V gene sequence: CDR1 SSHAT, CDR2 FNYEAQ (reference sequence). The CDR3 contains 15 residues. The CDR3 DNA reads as TGTGCCAGCAGCTCTGACAATGCTGGGGCCAACGTCCTGACTTTC. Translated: CASSSDNAGANVLTF.

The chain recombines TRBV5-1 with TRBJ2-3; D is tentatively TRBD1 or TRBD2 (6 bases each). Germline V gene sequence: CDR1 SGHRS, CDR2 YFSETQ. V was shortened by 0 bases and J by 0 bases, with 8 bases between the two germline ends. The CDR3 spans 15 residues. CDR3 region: CASSLDGGSTDTQYF. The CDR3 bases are TGCGCCAGCAGCTTGGACGGGGGCAGCACAGATACGCAGTATTTT.

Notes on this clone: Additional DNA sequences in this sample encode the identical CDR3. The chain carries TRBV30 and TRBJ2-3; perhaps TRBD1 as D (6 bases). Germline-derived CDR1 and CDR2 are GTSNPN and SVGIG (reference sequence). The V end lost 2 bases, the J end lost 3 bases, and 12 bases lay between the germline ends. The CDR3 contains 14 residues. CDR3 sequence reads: CAWSPQGRTDTQYF. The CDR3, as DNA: TGTGCCTGGAGTCCACAGGGTCGTACAGATACGCAGTATTTT.

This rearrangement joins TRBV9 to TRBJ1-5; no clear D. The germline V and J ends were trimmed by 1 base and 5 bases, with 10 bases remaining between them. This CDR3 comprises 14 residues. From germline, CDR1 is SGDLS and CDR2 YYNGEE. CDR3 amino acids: CASSVLPYDQPQHF. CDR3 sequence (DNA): TGTGCCAGCAGCGTACTTCCGTACGATCAGCCCCAGCATTTT. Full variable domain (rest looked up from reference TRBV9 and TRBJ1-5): DSGVTQTPKHLITATGQRVTLRCSPRSGDLSVYWYQQSLDQGLQFLIQYYNGEERAKGNILERFSAQQFPDLHSELNLSSLELGDSALYFCASSVLPYDQPQHFGDGTRLSIL.

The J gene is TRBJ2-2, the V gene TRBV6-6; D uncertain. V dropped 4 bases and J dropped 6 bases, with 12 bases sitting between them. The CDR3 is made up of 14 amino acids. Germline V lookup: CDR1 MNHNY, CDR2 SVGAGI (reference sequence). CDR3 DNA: TGTGCCAGCAGTTTCGGACGGCAGGCCGGGGAGCTGTTTTTT. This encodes CASSFGRQAGELFF.

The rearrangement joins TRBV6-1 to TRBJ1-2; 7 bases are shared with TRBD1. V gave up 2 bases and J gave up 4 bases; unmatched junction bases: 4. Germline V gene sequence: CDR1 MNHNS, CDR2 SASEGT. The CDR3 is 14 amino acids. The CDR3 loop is CASSESAGGYGYTF. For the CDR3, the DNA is TGTGCCAGCAGTGAATCGGCAGGGGGCTATGGCTACACCTTC.

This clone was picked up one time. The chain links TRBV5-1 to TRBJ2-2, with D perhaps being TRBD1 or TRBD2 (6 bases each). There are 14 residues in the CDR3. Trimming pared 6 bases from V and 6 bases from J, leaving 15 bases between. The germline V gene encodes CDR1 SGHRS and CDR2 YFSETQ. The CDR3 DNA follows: TGCGCCAGCAATCGGGGGCCCCCCCCCGGGGAGCTGTTTTTT. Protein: CASNRGPPPGELFF. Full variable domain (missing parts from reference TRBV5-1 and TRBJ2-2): KAGVTQTPRYLIKTRGQQVTLSCSPISGHRSVSWYQQTPGQGLQFLFEYFSETQRNKGNFPGRFSGRQFSNSRSEMNVSTLELGDSALYLCASNRGPPPGELFFGEGSRLTVL.

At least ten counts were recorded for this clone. CDR3 coding DNA: TGCGCCAGCAGCTCGGGACAGGACCTCTCCTATAATTCACCCCTCCACTTT. It codes for CASSSGQDLSYNSPLHF. The chain recombines TRBV5-1 with TRBJ1-6; 8 bases align to TRBD1. The CDR3 sequence is 17 residues long. CDR1 is SGHRS, CDR2 YFSETQ, per germline. The ends lost 3 bases at V and 0 bases at J; junction bases unmatched: 5. Full variable domain (missing parts from reference TRBV5-1 and TRBJ1-6): KAGVTQTPRYLIKTRGQQVTLSCSPISGHRSVSWYQQTPGQGLQFLFEYFSETQRNKGNFPGRFSGRQFSNSRSEMNVSTLELGDSALYLCASSSGQDLSYNSPLHFGNGTRLTVT.

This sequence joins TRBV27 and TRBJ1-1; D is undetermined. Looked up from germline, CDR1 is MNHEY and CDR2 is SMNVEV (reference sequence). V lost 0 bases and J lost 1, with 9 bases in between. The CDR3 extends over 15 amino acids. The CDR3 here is CASSLSIQRNTEAFF. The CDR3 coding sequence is TGTGCCAGCAGTTTATCAATACAGAGGAACACTGAAGCTTTCTTT.